These 28 T cell receptor beta chains were sequenced from one sample in a study of blood T cell repertoires in COVID-19. Method: immunoSEQ multiplex PCR; TCRdb's copy keeps in-frame clones and lacks some. The data contain tens of thousands of clones, about 80% of them singletons. The specimen was peripheral blood. These receptors all stem from a man aged 50-60 years with COVID-19, enrolled during active disease.

J is TRBJ1-6 and V is TRBV6-5, with D perhaps matching TRBD1 (5 bases). V lost 6 bases to trimming and J lost 12 bases, with 15 bases between them. Germline V gene data show CDR1 as MNHEY and CDR2 as SVGAGI. The CDR3 consists of 13 residues. Written as DNA, the CDR3 is TGTGCCAGCAGACGGGGGAGGGGAGAACCCCTCCACTTT. This codes for CASRRGRGEPLHF.

The chain joins TRBV9 to TRBJ2-1; D possibly corresponds to TRBD2 (5 bases). CDR1 SGDLS and CDR2 YYNGEE come from the germline V gene. The ends were cut back, 3 bases at V and 8 bases at J, with 15 bases in the middle. This CDR3 is built from 14 residues. This CDR3 is CASSASTTLDEQFF. For the CDR3, the DNA is TGTGCCAGCAGCGCCTCGACTACTCTGGATGAGCAGTTCTTC. The full variable domain, its missing parts supplied by reference TRBV9 and TRBJ2-1, is DSGVTQTPKHLITATGQRVTLRCSPRSGDLSVYWYQQSLDQGLQFLIQYYNGEERAKGNILERFSAQQFPDLHSELNLSSLELGDSALYFCASSASTTLDEQFFGPGTRLTVL.

V usage is TRBV28 and J usage is TRBJ2-3; TRBD2 matches 13 bases. CDR1 is MDHEN, CDR2 SYDVKM, per germline. The V and J ends lost 3 bases and 8 bases, in that order; junction bases with no gene match: 8. The CDR3 loop spans 16 amino acids. The CDR3 coding sequence is TGTGCCAGCAGTTTTCCACTAGCGGGAGGGCCGAGTACGCAGTATTTT. It specifies CASSFPLAGGPSTQYF.

The rearrangement joins TRBV7-6 to TRBJ1-4; D is unclear. CDR3 size: 14 residues. CDR1 is SGHVS and CDR2 is FNYEAQ in the germline V gene. V was shortened by 3 bases and J by 0 bases, with 5 bases between the two germline ends. CDR3 sequence (DNA): TGTGCCAGCAGCTTGCAGGCAACTAATGAAAAACTGTTTTTT. Its protein product is CASSLQATNEKLFF.

The genes are TRBV2 and TRBJ1-5; D is undetermined. The CDR3 is 14 amino acids. The V and J ends lost 4 bases and 3 bases respectively, with 10 bases between them. Germline lookup yields CDR1 SNHLY and CDR2 FYNNEI. CDR3 nucleotide sequence: TGTGCCAGCAGTGTTTTGGGCGTCAATCAGCCCCAGCATTTT. Translating it yields CASSVLGVNQPQHF.

V is TRBV5-1 and J is TRBJ1-1; TRBD1 is a possible D gene (5 bases). Germline V lookup: CDR1 SGHRS, CDR2 YFSETQ. The CDR3 is 16 residues long. V was trimmed by 0 bases and J by 0 bases, leaving 12 bases between them. The CDR3 here is CASSLGPRGVNTEAFF. CDR3 DNA: TGCGCCAGCAGCTTGGGCCCCCGGGGGGTGAACACTGAAGCTTTCTTT.

V gene TRBV2 combines with J gene TRBJ1-2, with 8 nucleotides matching TRBD1. V shed 6 bases and J 5 bases; nucleotides not matched to a gene: 8. The CDR3 loop spans 14 amino acids. The germline gives CDR1 SNHLY, CDR2 FYNNEI. The CDR3 nucleotides read TGTGCCAGCAGGCTGGACAGGGCTACTTATGGCTACACCTTC. Its protein product is CASRLDRATYGYTF. The variable domain in full, with the rest retrieved from reference TRBV2 and TRBJ1-2, is EPEVTQTPSHQVTQMGQEVILRCVPISNHLYFYWYRQILGQKVEFLVSFYNNEISEKSEIFDDQFSVERPDGSNFTLKIRSTKLEDSAMYFCASRLDRATYGYTFGSGTRLTVV.

The chain combines TRBV19 with TRBJ2-1; D possibly corresponds to TRBD2 (5 bases). The CDR3 runs to 12 residues. V lost 6 bases, J lost 3 bases, and 6 bases lay in between. Germline loops: CDR1 LNHDA, CDR2 SQIVND (reference sequence). CDR3: CASRAVYNEQFF. The CDR3 nucleotides read TGTGCCAGTAGAGCGGTCTACAATGAGCAGTTCTTC.

CDR3 nucleotide sequence: TGTGCCAGCAGTTTAGCTACTGCCACTGAAGCTTTCTTT. It encodes CASSLATATEAFF. This chain connects TRBV28 to TRBJ1-1; unclear D gene. Trimming pared 2 bases from V and 4 bases from J, leaving 8 bases between. CDR3 length: 13 residues. Germline CDR1 MDHEN, CDR2 SYDVKM.

This clone came up once. The chain carries TRBV5-6 and TRBJ1-4, with D possibly TRBD1 on 6 matching bases. Germline V lookup: CDR1 SGHDT, CDR2 YYEEEE. This CDR3 has 16 amino acids. V was pared by 4 bases and J by 5 bases, with 18 bases between. The CDR3 DNA reads TGTGCCAGCAGCCCCTCCCCGCAGGGGTCAAATGAAAAACTGTTTTTT. Translating it yields CASSPSPQGSNEKLFF.

This clone appeared a single time. The CDR3 DNA is TGCGCCAGCAGTGAGAGGAGGGAGCAGTACAATGAGCAGTTCTTC. As protein: CASSERREQYNEQFF. The gene calls are TRBV10-1 and TRBJ2-1, with a tentative D call TRBD2 (6 bases). This CDR3 contains 15 residues. With 2 bases removed from V and 4 bases from J, the gap between germline ends came to 12 bases. The germline V gene has CDR1 WNHNN and CDR2 SYGVQD (reference sequence).

The chain joins TRBV5-5 to TRBJ1-2, with D hard to call. Germline V lookup: CDR1 SGHKS, CDR2 YYEKEE (reference sequence). This CDR3 has 13 amino acids. V lost 4 bases and J 4 bases, leaving 11 bases between the germline ends. The CDR3 bases are TGTGCCAGCAGCGAACAATGGAGCTATGGCTACACCTTC. It is translated as CASSEQWSYGYTF.

The chain has TRBV5-1 and TRBJ2-1; 8 bases fit TRBD1. This CDR3 spans 15 amino acids. V gave up 2 bases and J gave up 2 bases; unmatched junction bases: 3. Germline V gene sequence: CDR1 SGHRS, CDR2 YFSETQ. The CDR3 coding sequence is TGCGCCAGCAGCTTCGGACAGGGTACCTACAATGAGCAGTTCTTC. The encoded protein is CASSFGQGTYNEQFF.

The chain is built from TRBV15 and TRBJ1-5; D uncertain. CDR1 and CDR2 from the germline V gene are LNHNV and YYDKDF (reference sequence). Trimming removed 8 bases from V and 2 bases from J, with 16 bases in between. This CDR3 comprises 15 residues. The CDR3 sequence: CATRGGWFGNQPQHF. The CDR3 coding sequence is TGTGCCACCCGCGGCGGGTGGTTTGGCAATCAGCCCCAGCATTTT.

The chain joins TRBV5-1 to TRBJ2-5; D may be TRBD1 (6 bases). Germline CDR1 reads SGHRS; CDR2 reads YFSETQ. Trimming removed 4 bases from V and 2 bases from J, with 15 bases in between. There are 15 residues in the CDR3. This CDR3 is CASSPPRGLQETQYF. In nucleotides, the CDR3 is TGCGCCAGCAGCCCCCCCAGGGGCCTGCAAGAGACCCAGTACTTC.

The J gene is TRBJ2-4, the V gene TRBV7-8; 7 nucleotides match TRBD2. The germline CDR1 and CDR2 sequences are SGHVS and FQNEAQ. CDR3 length equals 17 residues. With V trimmed by 2 bases and J by 1 base, 8 bases remained unmatched. Here the CDR3 reads CASSLSPPTSAKNIQYF. The CDR3 coding sequence is TGTGCCAGCAGCTTAAGTCCTCCGACTAGCGCCAAAAACATTCAGTACTTC.

The J gene is TRBJ2-1, the V gene TRBV6-2 or TRBV6-3; 7 nucleotides agree with TRBD2. V was pared by 6 bases and J by 3 bases, with 8 bases of the junction left unmatched. The CDR3 runs 15 residues. Germline CDR1 reads MNHEY; CDR2 reads SVGEGT. CDR3 DNA sequence: TGTGCCAGCAGGCCTCAGGCTAGCGGCTACAATGAGCAGTTCTTC. Residues: CASRPQASGYNEQFF.

The chain combines TRBV5-1 with TRBJ2-4; D is uncertain. This CDR3 comprises 12 residues. Trimming stripped 3 bases from V and 5 bases from J, with 6 bases between. Germline-derived CDR1 and CDR2 are SGHRS and YFSETQ. The CDR3 sequence: CASSSGQNIQYF. CDR3 DNA sequence: TGCGCCAGCAGCTCGGGTCAAAACATTCAGTACTTC.

This chain joins TRBV2 and TRBJ1-5, with D unresolved. V lost 4 bases, J lost 0 bases, and 10 bases lay in between. From germline, CDR1 is SNHLY and CDR2 FYNNEI. The CDR3 is 15 amino acids. The CDR3 here is CASSGVSNSNQPQHF. CDR3 coding DNA: TGTGCCAGCAGTGGAGTCTCTAATAGCAATCAGCCCCAGCATTTT. Filled out from reference TRBV2 and TRBJ1-5, the complete variable domain reads EPEVTQTPSHQVTQMGQEVILRCVPISNHLYFYWYRQILGQKVEFLVSFYNNEISEKSEIFDDQFSVERPDGSNFTLKIRSTKLEDSAMYFCASSGVSNSNQPQHFGDGTRLSIL.

On this clone itself: This sample includes further DNA sequences coding for the same CDR3. The J gene is TRBJ2-7, the V gene TRBV6-5, with TRBD1 identical over 8 bases. Trimming cost V 6 bases and J 3 bases; bases outside gene matches: 4. This CDR3 spans 13 amino acids. Germline V gene sequence: CDR1 MNHEY, CDR2 SVGAGI. CDR3 in DNA: TGTGCCAGCAGACGACAGGGGAGCTACGAGCAGTACTTC. This sequence encodes CASRRQGSYEQYF.

This clone was observed once. This rearrangement joins TRBV7-9 to TRBJ2-7; 8 nucleotides agree with TRBD2. The V gene end was trimmed by 5 bases and the J gene end by 1 base; junction bases not matched to a gene: 7. Germline V gene data show CDR1 as SEHNR and CDR2 as FQNEAQ (reference sequence). This CDR3 comprises 15 residues. The CDR3 region is CASSRRTSRSYEQYF. The DNA of the CDR3 is TGTGCCAGCAGCCGCCGGACTAGCAGATCCTACGAGCAGTACTTC.

V gene TRBV30 combines with J gene TRBJ2-3; TRBD1 might be the D (5 bases). V was shortened by 3 bases and J by 3 bases, with 10 bases between the two germline ends. This CDR3 is built from 13 residues. Germline assignment: CDR1 GTSNPN and CDR2 SVGIG (reference sequence). The CDR3 is CAWRGPATDTQYF. The CDR3 DNA reads as TGTGCCTGGAGGGGGCCCGCGACAGATACGCAGTATTTT. Using reference TRBV30 and TRBJ2-3 for the parts outside the CDR3, the full variable domain is SQTIHQWPATLVQPVGSPLSLECTVEGTSNPNLYWYRQAAGRGLQLLFYSVGIGQISSEVPQNLSASRPQDRQFILSSKKLLLSDSGFYLCAWRGPATDTQYFGPGTRLTVL.

The V call is TRBV28, the J call TRBJ1-5; TRBD1 matches 7 bases. The V gene's germline CDR1 is MDHEN and CDR2 SYDVKM. The length of the CDR3 is 16 residues. After removal of 6 bases from V and 6 bases from J, the junction contained 14 bases not matched to a gene. CDR3 sequence reads: CASSDYRGARGQPQHF. The CDR3 nucleotides read TGTGCCAGCAGCGACTACAGGGGAGCCCGAGGTCAGCCCCAGCATTTT. The variable domain in full, completed from reference TRBV28 and TRBJ1-5, reads DVKVTQSSRYLVKRTGEKVFLECVQDMDHENMFWYRQDPGLGLRLIYFSYDVKMKEKGDIPEGYSVSREKKERFSLILESASTNQTSMYLCASSDYRGARGQPQHFGDGTRLSIL.

This clone was recorded once. The chain couples TRBV2 to TRBJ2-2; TRBD1 agrees at 11 bases. The trim removed 6 bases at V and 4 bases at J, leaving 4 bases unmatched. The CDR3 has 15 residues. Germline-derived CDR1 and CDR2 are SNHLY and FYNNEI. CDR3 bases: TGTGCCAGCAGCGGACAGGGGGCGGCCACCGGGGAGCTGTTTTTT. It specifies CASSGQGAATGELFF.

The rearrangement joins TRBV2 to TRBJ2-1; 10 bases match TRBD1. The CDR3 totals 15 residues. Per germline, CDR1 SNHLY and CDR2 FYNNEI. The trim removed 8 bases at V and 6 bases at J, leaving 10 bases unmatched. CDR3 sequence (DNA): TGTGCCAGCGGTAAAGAGACAGGGGGCTTCAATGAGCAGTTCTTC. Its protein product is CASGKETGGFNEQFF.

The chain employs TRBV19 and TRBJ1-6, with TRBD1 identical over 8 bases. The CDR3 has 14 amino acids. V gave up 6 bases and J gave up 7 bases; unmatched junction bases: 5. Germline V gene lookup returns CDR1 LNHDA and CDR2 SQIVND (reference sequence). CDR3 nucleotides: TGTGCCAGTAGGGGGACAGGCCCCAATTCACCCCTCCACTTT. Encoded protein: CASRGTGPNSPLHF.

The V gene is TRBV7-8, the J gene TRBJ2-4; D might be TRBD1 (5 bases). The CDR3 runs 18 residues. Trimming left V 4 bases short and J 1 base short, with 20 bases between. The germline gives CDR1 SGHVS, CDR2 FQNEAQ. CDR3 sequence (DNA): TGTGCCAGCAGCTCATACAGGTTCCCAAATGGGGCCAAAAACATTCAGTACTTC. Its translation is CASSSYRFPNGAKNIQYF.

The rearrangement uses TRBV24-1 and TRBJ1-2; D ambiguous. V gave up 5 bases and J gave up 0 bases, with 3 bases separating them. Germline V gives CDR1 KGHDR, CDR2 SFDVKD. This CDR3 contains 12 residues. The chain's CDR3 is CATSAANYGYTF. In nucleotides, the CDR3 is TGTGCCACCAGTGCAGCTAACTATGGCTACACCTTC.